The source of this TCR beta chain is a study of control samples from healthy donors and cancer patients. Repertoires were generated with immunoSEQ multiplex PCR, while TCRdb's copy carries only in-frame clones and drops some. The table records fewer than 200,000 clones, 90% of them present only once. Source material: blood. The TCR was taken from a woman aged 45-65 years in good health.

The CDR3 is CASSELGTNTEAFF. The CDR3 DNA follows: TGTGCCAGCAGTGAACTCGGTACGAACACTGAAGCTTTCTTT. This chain connects TRBV6-1 to TRBJ1-1; no clear D. Trimming removed 2 bases from V and 1 base from J, with 8 bases in between. The V gene's germline CDR1 is MNHNS and CDR2 SASEGT. This CDR3 comprises 14 residues.